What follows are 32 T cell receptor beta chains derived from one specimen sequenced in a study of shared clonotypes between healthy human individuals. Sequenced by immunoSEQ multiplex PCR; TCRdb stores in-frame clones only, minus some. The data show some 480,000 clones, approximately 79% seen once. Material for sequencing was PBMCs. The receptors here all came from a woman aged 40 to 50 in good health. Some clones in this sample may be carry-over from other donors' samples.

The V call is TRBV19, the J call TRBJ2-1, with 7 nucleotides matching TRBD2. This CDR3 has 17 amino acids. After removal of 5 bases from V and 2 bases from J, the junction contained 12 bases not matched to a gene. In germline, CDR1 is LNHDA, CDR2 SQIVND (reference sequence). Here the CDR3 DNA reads TGTGCCAGTAGTCCCCGCCGCAGCGGGATCGCCTACAATGAGCAGTTCTTC. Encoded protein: CASSPRRSGIAYNEQFF.

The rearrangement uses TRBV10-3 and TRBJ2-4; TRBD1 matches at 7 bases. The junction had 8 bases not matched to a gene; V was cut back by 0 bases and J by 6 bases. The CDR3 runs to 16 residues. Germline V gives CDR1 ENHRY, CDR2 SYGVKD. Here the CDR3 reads CAISESSGQASNIQYF. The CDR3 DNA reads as TGTGCCATCAGTGAGTCCTCCGGACAGGCATCAAACATTCAGTACTTC.

The CDR3 sequence: CASSLDRATTDTQYF. CDR3 DNA sequence: TGTGCCAGCAGCTTAGACAGGGCTACGACAGATACGCAGTATTTT. The chain employs TRBV7-3 and TRBJ2-3; the match to TRBD1 covers 7 bases. CDR3 size: 15 residues. The V gene's germline CDR1 is SGHTA and CDR2 FQGTGA. After removal of 2 bases from V and 3 bases from J, the junction contained 5 bases not matched to a gene.

Here the CDR3 DNA reads TGTGCCAGCAGCCAGGAGAGCGGGGCCTCCTACGAGCAGTACTTC. It encodes CASSQESGASYEQYF. This chain uses TRBV4-2 with TRBJ2-7; 7 bases line up with TRBD2. Germline lookup yields CDR1 LGHNA and CDR2 YNFKEQ. The J segment lost 0 bases and the V segment lost 3 bases, leaving 5 bases of the junction unmatched. The CDR3 sequence is 15 residues long.

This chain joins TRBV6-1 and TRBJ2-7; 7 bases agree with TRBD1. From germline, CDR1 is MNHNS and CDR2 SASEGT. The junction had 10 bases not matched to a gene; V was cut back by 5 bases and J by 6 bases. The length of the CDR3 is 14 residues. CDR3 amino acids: CASSLPGQSSEQYF. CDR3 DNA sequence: TGTGCCAGCAGTCTACCGGGACAGTCTTCCGAGCAGTACTTC.

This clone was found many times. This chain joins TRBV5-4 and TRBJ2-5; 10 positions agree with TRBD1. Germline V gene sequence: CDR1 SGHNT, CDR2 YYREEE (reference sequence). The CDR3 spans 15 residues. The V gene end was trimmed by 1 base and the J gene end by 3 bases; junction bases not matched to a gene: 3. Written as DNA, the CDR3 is TGTGCCAGCAGCTTGCCAGGGACAGGGGAAGAGACCCAGTACTTC. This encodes CASSLPGTGEETQYF.

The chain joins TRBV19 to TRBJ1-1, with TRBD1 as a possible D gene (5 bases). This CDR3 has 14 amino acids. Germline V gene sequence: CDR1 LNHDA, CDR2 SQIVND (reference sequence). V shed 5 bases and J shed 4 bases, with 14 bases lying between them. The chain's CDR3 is CASSEQGWGTEAFF. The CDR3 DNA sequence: TGTGCCAGTAGTGAGCAGGGTTGGGGCACTGAAGCTTTCTTT.

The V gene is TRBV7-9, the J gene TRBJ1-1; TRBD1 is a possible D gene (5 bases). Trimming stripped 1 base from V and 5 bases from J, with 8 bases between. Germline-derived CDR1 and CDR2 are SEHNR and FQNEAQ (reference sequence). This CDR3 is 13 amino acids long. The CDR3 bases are TGTGCCAGCAGCTTAGTAGGGGTTACTGAAGCTTTCTTT. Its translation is CASSLVGVTEAFF.

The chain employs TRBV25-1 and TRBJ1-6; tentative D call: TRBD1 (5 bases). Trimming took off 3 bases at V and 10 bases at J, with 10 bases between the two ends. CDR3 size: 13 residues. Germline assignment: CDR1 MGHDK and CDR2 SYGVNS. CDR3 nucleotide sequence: TGTGCCAGCAGTGACGGAGGGGCCTCACCCCTCCACTTT. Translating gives CASSDGGASPLHF.

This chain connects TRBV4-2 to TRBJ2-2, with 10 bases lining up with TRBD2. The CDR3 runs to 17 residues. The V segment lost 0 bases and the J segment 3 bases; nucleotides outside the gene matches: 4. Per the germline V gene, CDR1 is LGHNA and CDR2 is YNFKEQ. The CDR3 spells CASSQDNLAGDTGELFF. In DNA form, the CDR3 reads TGTGCCAGCAGCCAAGATAATCTAGCGGGAGACACCGGGGAGCTGTTTTTT.

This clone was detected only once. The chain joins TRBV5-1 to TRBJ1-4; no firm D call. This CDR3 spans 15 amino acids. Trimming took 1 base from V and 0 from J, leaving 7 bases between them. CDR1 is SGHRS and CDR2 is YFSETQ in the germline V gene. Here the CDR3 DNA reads TGCGCCAGCAGCTTGACAGCTGCAACTAATGAAAAACTGTTTTTT. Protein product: CASSLTAATNEKLFF.

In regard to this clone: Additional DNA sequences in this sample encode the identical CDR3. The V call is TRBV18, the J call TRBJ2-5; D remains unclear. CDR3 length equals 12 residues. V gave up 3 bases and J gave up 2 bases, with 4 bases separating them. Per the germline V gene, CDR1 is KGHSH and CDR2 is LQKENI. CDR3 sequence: CASSPTQETQYF. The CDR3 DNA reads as TGTGCCAGCTCACCGACTCAAGAGACCCAGTACTTC.

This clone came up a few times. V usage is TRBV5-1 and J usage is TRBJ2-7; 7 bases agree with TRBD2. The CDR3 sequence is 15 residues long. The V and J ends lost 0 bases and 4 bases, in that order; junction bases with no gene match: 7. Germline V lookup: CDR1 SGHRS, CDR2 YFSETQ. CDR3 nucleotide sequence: TGCGCCAGCAGCTTGGTTGGCGGGAGTGGATACGAGCAGTACTTC. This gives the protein CASSLVGGSGYEQYF.

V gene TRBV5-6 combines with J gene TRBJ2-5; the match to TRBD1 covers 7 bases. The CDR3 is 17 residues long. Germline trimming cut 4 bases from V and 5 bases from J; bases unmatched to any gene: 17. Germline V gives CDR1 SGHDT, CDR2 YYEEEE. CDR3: CASSRGPGRQGWETQYF. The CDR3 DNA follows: TGTGCCAGCAGCCGCGGGCCCGGCAGACAGGGCTGGGAGACCCAGTACTTC.

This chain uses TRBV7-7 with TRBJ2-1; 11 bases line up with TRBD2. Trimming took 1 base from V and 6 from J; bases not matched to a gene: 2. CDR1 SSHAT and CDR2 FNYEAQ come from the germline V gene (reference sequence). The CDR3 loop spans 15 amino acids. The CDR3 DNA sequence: TGTGCCAGCAGCTTAGGACTAGCGGGGATCAATGAGCAGTTCTTC. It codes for CASSLGLAGINEQFF.

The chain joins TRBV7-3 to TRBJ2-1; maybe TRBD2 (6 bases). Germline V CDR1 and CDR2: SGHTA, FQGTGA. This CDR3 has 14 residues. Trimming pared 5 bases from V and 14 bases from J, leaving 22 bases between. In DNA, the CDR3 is TGTGCCAGCAGCGCTCATACTAGCACCGGCTCTGAGTTCTTC. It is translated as CASSAHTSTGSEFF.

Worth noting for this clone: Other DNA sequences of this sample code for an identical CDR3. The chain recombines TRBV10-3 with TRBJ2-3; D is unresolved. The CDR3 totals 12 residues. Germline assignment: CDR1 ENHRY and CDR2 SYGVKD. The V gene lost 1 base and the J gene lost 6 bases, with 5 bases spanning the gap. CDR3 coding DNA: TGTGCCATCAGTGAGTTATTGGATACGCAGTATTTT. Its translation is CAISELLDTQYF.

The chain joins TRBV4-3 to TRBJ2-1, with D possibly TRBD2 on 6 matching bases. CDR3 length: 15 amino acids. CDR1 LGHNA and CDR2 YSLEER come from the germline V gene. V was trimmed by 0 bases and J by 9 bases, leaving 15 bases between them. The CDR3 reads CASSQDLLQGGEQFF. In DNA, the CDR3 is TGCGCCAGCAGCCAAGATCTACTGCAGGGAGGTGAGCAGTTCTTC.

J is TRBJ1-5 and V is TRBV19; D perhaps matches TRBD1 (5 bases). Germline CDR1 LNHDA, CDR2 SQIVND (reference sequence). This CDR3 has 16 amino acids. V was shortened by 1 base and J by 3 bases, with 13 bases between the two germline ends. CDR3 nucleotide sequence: TGTGCCAGTAGTATAGGGCCCCAGGGCCACAATCAGCCCCAGCATTTT. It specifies CASSIGPQGHNQPQHF.

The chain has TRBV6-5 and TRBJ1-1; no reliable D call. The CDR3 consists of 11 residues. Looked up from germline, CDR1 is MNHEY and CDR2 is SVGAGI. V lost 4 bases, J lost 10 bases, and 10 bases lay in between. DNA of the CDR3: TGTGCCAGCAGTTTCCAAGGTGGAGCTTTCTTT. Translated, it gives CASSFQGGAFF.

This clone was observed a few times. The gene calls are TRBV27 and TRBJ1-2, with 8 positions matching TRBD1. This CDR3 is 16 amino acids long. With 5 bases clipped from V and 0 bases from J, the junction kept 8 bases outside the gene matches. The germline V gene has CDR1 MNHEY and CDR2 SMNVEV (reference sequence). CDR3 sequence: CASSPRTGRPNYGYTF. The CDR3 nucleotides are TGTGCCAGCAGTCCACGGACAGGGCGCCCTAACTATGGCTACACCTTC.

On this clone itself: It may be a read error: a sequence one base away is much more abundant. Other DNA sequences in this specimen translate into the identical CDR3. The CDR3 DNA reads as TGTGCCAGCAGCCCTGGGTGGGGGCGAGAAGCTTTCTTT. Amino acid sequence: CASSPGWGREAFF. J is TRBJ1-1 and V is TRBV7-9, with a tentative D call TRBD1 (6 bases). The germline V and J ends were trimmed by 5 bases and 8 bases, with 15 bases remaining between them. The CDR3 runs to 13 residues. CDR1 is SEHNR and CDR2 is FQNEAQ in the germline V gene (reference sequence).

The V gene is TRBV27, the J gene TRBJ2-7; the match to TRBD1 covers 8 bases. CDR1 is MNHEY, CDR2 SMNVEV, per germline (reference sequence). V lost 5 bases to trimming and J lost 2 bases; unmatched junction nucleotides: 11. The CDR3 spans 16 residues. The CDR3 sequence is CASSPPRTGNTYEQYF. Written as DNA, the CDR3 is TGTGCCAGCAGTCCACCCAGGACAGGGAACACCTACGAGCAGTACTTC.

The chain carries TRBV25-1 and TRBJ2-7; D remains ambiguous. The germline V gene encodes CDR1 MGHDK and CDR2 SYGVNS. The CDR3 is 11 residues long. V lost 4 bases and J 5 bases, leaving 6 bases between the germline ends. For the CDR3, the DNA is TGTGCCAGCAGTGTACACAACGAGCAGTACTTC. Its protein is CASSVHNEQYF.

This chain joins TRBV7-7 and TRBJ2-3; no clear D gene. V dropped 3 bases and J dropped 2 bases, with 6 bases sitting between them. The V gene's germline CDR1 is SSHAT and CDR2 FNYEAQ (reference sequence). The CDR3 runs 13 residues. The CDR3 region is CASSLRITDTQYF. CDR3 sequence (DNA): TGTGCCAGCAGCTTGAGAATCACAGATACGCAGTATTTT.

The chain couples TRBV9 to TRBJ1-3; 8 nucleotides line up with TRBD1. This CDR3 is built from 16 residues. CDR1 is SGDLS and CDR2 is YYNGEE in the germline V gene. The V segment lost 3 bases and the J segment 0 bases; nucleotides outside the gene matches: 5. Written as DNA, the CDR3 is TGTGCCAGCAGCGGCACAGGGGGAGGCTCTGGAAACACCATATATTTT. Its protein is CASSGTGGGSGNTIYF.

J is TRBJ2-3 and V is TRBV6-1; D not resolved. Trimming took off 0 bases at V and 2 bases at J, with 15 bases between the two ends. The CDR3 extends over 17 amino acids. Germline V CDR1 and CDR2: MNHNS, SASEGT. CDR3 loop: CASSEASRIADTDTQYF. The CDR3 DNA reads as TGTGCCAGCAGTGAAGCGAGTCGCATTGCAGACACAGATACGCAGTATTTT.

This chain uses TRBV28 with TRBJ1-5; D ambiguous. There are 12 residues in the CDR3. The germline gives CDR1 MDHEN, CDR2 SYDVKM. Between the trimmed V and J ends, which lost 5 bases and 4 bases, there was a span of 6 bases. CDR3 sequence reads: CASSDINQPQHF. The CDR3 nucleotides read TGTGCCAGCAGTGATATAAATCAGCCCCAGCATTTT.

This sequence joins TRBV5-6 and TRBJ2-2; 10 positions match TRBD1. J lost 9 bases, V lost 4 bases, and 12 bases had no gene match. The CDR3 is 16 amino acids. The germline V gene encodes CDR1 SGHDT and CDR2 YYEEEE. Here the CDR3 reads CASSAYGTGDPRELFF. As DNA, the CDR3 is TGTGCCAGCAGCGCATACGGGACAGGGGACCCCCGGGAGCTGTTTTTT.

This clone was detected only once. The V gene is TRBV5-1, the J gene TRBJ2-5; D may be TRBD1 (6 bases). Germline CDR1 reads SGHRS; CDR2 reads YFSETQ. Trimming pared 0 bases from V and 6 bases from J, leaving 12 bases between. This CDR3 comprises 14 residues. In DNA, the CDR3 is TGCGCCAGCAGCTTGGGGCCAGGGGAGCAGACCCAGTACTTC. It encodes CASSLGPGEQTQYF.

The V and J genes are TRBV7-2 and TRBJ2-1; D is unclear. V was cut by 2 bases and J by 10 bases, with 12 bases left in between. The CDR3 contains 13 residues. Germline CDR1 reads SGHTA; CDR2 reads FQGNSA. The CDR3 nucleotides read TGTGCCAGCAGCTTAAGGGTCCTGGGCGAGCAGTTCTTC. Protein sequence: CASSLRVLGEQFF.

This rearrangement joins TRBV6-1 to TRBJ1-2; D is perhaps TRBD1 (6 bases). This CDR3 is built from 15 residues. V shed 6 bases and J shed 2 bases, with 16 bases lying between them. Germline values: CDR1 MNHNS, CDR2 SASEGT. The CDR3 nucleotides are TGTGCCAGCAGGCCGGCGGGGGGGCCGAACTATGGCTACACCTTC. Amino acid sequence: CASRPAGGPNYGYTF.